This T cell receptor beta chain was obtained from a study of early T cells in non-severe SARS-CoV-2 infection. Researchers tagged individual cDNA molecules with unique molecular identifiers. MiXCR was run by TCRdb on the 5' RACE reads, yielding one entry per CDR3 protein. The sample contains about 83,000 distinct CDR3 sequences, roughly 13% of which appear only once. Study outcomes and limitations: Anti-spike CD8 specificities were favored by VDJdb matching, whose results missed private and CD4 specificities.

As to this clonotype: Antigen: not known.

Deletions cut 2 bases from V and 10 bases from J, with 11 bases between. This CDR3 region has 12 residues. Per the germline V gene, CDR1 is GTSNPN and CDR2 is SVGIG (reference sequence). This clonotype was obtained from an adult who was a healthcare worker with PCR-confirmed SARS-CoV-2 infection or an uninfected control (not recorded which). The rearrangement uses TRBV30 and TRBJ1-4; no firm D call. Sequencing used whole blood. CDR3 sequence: CAWSSNHVKLFF. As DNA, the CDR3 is TGTGCCTGGAGTTCCAACCACGTAAAACTGTTTTTT.